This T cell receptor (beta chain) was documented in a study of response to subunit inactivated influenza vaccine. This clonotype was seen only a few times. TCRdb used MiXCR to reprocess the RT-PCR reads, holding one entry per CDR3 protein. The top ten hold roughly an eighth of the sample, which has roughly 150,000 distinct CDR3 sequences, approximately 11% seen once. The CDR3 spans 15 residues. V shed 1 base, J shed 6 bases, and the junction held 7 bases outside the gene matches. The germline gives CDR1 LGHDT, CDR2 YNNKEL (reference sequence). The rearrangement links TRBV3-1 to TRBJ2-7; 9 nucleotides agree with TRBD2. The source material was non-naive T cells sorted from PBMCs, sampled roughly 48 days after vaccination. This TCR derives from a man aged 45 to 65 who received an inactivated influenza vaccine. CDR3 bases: TGTGCCAGCAGCCAAGGTGCGGCGGGAGGGAGCGAGCAGTACTTC. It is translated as CASSQGAAGGSEQYF.